Listed below are T cell receptor beta chains from one sample, sequenced in a study of OX40 agonist ivuxolimab in advanced cancers. The protocol was immunoSEQ multiplex PCR, while the TCRdb copy is restricted to in-frame clones and leaves out a portion. The table has 95,000 to 150,000 clones, over 85% seen once. Here the sequenced sample was CD4+ or CD8+ T cells sorted from blood, taken in a trial of the OX40 agonist ivuxolimab. The receptors shown here come from an adult with an advanced solid tumor such as melanoma, head and neck, liver or kidney cancer. Each CDR3 is given with its conserved first and last residue. The order of the fields is D gene, clone size, V gene, CDR3 length, J gene, CDR3 DNA, CDR3 protein. A D gene is named only where the DNA matches it firmly. Rows give clone size only sometimes, using once, few, many, or a class for an expanded clone.

D: .; size: once; V: TRBV11-3; length: 13; J: TRBJ2-1; DNA: TGTGCCAGCAGCTTAGATCTAGCGAACGAGCAGTTCTTC; CDR3: CASSLDLANEQFF
D: .; size: .; V: TRBV27; length: 15; J: TRBJ1-3; DNA: TGTGCCAGCAGCCCCGGCGGGATCTCTGGAAACACCATATATTTT; CDR3: CASSPGGISGNTIYF
D: TRBD2; size: .; V: TRBV7-4; length: 17; J: TRBJ2-1; DNA: TGTGCCAGCAGCTTAGCCTCTCTCGCGGGAGGACACAATGAGCAGTTCTTC; CDR3: CASSLASLAGGHNEQFF
D: .; size: .; V: TRBV5-4; length: 15; J: TRBJ2-7; DNA: TGTGCCAGCAGCCCGCCGGCAGCGAGCTCCTACGAGCAGTACTTC; CDR3: CASSPPAASSYEQYF
D: .; size: .; V: TRBV20-1; length: 10; J: TRBJ2-5; DNA: TGCAGTGCTAGGCAAGAGACCCAGTACTTC; CDR3: CSARQETQYF
D: .; size: .; V: TRBV28; length: 13; J: TRBJ1-1; DNA: TGTGCCAGCAGTCCCGGAGGACAGATTGAAGCTTTCTTT; CDR3: CASSPGGQIEAFF
D: .; size: .; V: TRBV7-8; length: 15; J: TRBJ2-4; DNA: TGTGCCAGCAGCTTTAGCGGGACAGACCAAAACATTCAGTACTTC; CDR3: CASSFSGTDQNIQYF
D: .; size: .; V: TRBV7-3; length: 15; J: TRBJ2-2; DNA: TGTGCCAGCAGGCCGAGCGGGTCGAACACCGGGGAGCTGTTTTTT; CDR3: CASRPSGSNTGELFF
D: .; size: .; V: TRBV4-1; length: 16; J: TRBJ1-4; DNA: TGCGCCAGCAGCCAAGGGGCCGGGACGACTAATGAAAAACTGTTTTTT; CDR3: CASSQGAGTTNEKLFF
D: .; size: .; V: TRBV5-5; length: 13; J: TRBJ1-5; DNA: TGTGCCAGCAGCTCGGGTATGGCGGAGCCCCAGCATTTT; CDR3: CASSSGMAEPQHF
D: .; size: .; V: TRBV11-2; length: 12; J: TRBJ1-2; DNA: TGTGCCAGCAGCTCCCAATCTATGGGCTACACCTTC; CDR3: CASSSQSMGYTF
D: TRBD1; size: .; V: TRBV19; length: 13; J: TRBJ2-1; DNA: TGTGCCAGTAGTATATCGGGGGCAGGGGGCAAGTTCTTC; CDR3: CASSISGAGGKFF
D: TRBD2; size: .; V: TRBV11-2; length: 17; J: TRBJ2-1; DNA: TGTGCCAGCAGCTTCAGGGCCGGGACTAGCCTTTACAATGAGCAGTTCTTC; CDR3: CASSFRAGTSLYNEQFF
D: .; size: .; V: TRBV18; length: 15; J: TRBJ1-1; DNA: TGTGCCAGCTCACCAGACCCGGGGCGGAACACTGAAGCTTTCTTT; CDR3: CASSPDPGRNTEAFF
D: TRBD2; size: .; V: TRBV5-4; length: 14; J: TRBJ2-7; DNA: TGTGCCAGCAGCGTGGGACTAGCGGGGGGCGGGCAGTACTTC; CDR3: CASSVGLAGGGQYF
D: TRBD1; size: once; V: TRBV7-2; length: 16; J: TRBJ2-1; DNA: TGTGCCAGCAGGGCGACAGGGGGCATAGGAGACAATGAGCAGTTCTTC; CDR3: CASRATGGIGDNEQFF
D: TRBD2; size: .; V: TRBV6-1; length: 15; J: TRBJ2-3; DNA: TGTGCCAGCAGTGACCTGGGACTAGCGCAAGATACGCAGTATTTT; CDR3: CASSDLGLAQDTQYF
D: .; size: .; V: TRBV5-1; length: 13; J: TRBJ2-5; DNA: TGCGCCAGCAATTCCGGCCCCAAAGAGACCCAGTACTTC; CDR3: CASNSGPKETQYF
D: TRBD2; size: once; V: TRBV12-5; length: 19; J: TRBJ2-3; DNA: TGTGCTAGTGCCTGGGCTGGCGGGGGGGTCCCTACCGGCACAGATACGCAGTATTTT; CDR3: CASAWAGGGVPTGTDTQYF
D: TRBD1; size: .; V: TRBV6-5; length: 13; J: TRBJ2-7; DNA: TGTGCCAGCAGGTTGGACAGGGTTGGGGAGCAGTACTTC; CDR3: CASRLDRVGEQYF
D: .; size: .; V: TRBV28; length: 15; J: TRBJ1-1; DNA: TGTGCCAGCAGCAATGGGGACACCCAGAACACTGAAGCTTTCTTT; CDR3: CASSNGDTQNTEAFF
D: .; size: .; V: TRBV23-1; length: 16; J: TRBJ2-5; DNA: TGCGCCAGCAGTCAATCGGTCCTCCTTGGCCAAGAGACCCAGTACTTC; CDR3: CASSQSVLLGQETQYF
D: TRBD1; size: .; V: TRBV27; length: 15; J: TRBJ1-1; DNA: TGTGCCAGCAGTCCCTACGGGACAGACCATTTTAAAGCTTTCTTT; CDR3: CASSPYGTDHFKAFF
D: .; size: once; V: TRBV25-1; length: 14; J: TRBJ1-4; DNA: TGTGCCAGCAGAAACAGGGACGGTAATGAAAAACTGTTTTTT; CDR3: CASRNRDGNEKLFF
D: .; size: few; V: TRBV28; length: 13; J: TRBJ1-5; DNA: TGTGCCAGCCGGGGCAGGGGCTATCAGCCCCAGCATTTT; CDR3: CASRGRGYQPQHF
D: .; size: .; V: TRBV29-1; length: 13; J: TRBJ1-1; DNA: TGCAGCGTTAAGACAGGACTTAACACTGAAGCTTTCTTT; CDR3: CSVKTGLNTEAFF
D: .; size: once; V: TRBV5-1; length: 16; J: TRBJ2-7; DNA: TGCGCCAGCAGCTCCCGTGGCGGGCCTCGCTCCTACGAGCAGTACTTC; CDR3: CASSSRGGPRSYEQYF
D: .; size: .; V: TRBV6-1; length: 16; J: TRBJ1-4; DNA: TGTGCCAGCAGTGAATTACAGGTCCCAACTAATGAAAAACTGTTTTTT; CDR3: CASSELQVPTNEKLFF
D: TRBD1; size: .; V: TRBV7-8; length: 16; J: TRBJ1-1; DNA: TGTGCCAGCAGCCTCCCGGGACAGGACCTGAACACTGAAGCTTTCTTT; CDR3: CASSLPGQDLNTEAFF
D: TRBD1; size: .; V: TRBV19; length: 15; J: TRBJ1-5; DNA: TGTGCCAGTAGTATATCAGGGACAGATAATCAGCCCCAGCATTTT; CDR3: CASSISGTDNQPQHF
D: TRBD1; size: .; V: TRBV23-1; length: 13; J: TRBJ1-2; DNA: TGCGCCTTACCCAGACAGGGAAACTATGGCTACACCTTC; CDR3: CALPRQGNYGYTF
D: .; size: .; V: TRBV7-2; length: 15; J: TRBJ1-4; DNA: TGTGCCAGCAGCTTAGATGGTGCAACTAATGAAAAACTGTTTTTT; CDR3: CASSLDGATNEKLFF
D: .; size: .; V: TRBV21-1; length: 17; J: TRBJ2-1; DNA: TGTGCCAGCAGCTTACGGACAGGGGGCGCCCGGGGCAATGAGCAGTTCTTC; CDR3: CASSLRTGGARGNEQFF
D: .; size: .; V: TRBV14; length: 14; J: TRBJ2-2; DNA: TGTGCCAGCAGCCAAGACCTTCTTACCGGGGAGCTGTTTTTT; CDR3: CASSQDLLTGELFF
D: .; size: .; V: TRBV28; length: 14; J: TRBJ1-1; DNA: TGTGCCAGCAGTTCCCCAACAGTGGCTACTGAAGCTTTCTTT; CDR3: CASSSPTVATEAFF
D: .; size: few; V: TRBV28; length: 13; J: TRBJ1-5; DNA: TGTGCCAGCACAGGGAGGGGAAATCAGCCCCAGCATTTT; CDR3: CASTGRGNQPQHF
D: .; size: .; V: TRBV6-5; length: 14; J: TRBJ1-1; DNA: TGTGCCAGCAGTTACGGCGGCAGAGACACTGAAGCTTTCTTT; CDR3: CASSYGGRDTEAFF
D: .; size: once; V: TRBV5-1; length: 16; J: TRBJ2-3; DNA: TGCGCCAGCAGTTTCCGGACAGCCGCTAGCACAGATACGCAGTATTTT; CDR3: CASSFRTAASTDTQYF
D: .; size: .; V: TRBV25-1; length: 14; J: TRBJ2-5; DNA: TGTGCCAGCAGTGAATCGGTGTACCAAGAGACCCAGTACTTC; CDR3: CASSESVYQETQYF
D: .; size: .; V: TRBV19; length: 14; J: TRBJ2-5; DNA: TGTGCCAGTAGTATAGCCCAGGAGGAAGAGACCCAGTACTTC; CDR3: CASSIAQEEETQYF
D: .; size: .; V: TRBV19; length: 15; J: TRBJ1-1; DNA: TGTGCCAGTAGTATAGGAGGGGGTGTCACTACTGAAGCTTTCTTT; CDR3: CASSIGGGVTTEAFF
D: TRBD1; size: .; V: TRBV27; length: 15; J: TRBJ1-5; DNA: TGTGCCAGCAGTTCAGGGACAGCGAGCAATCAGCCCCAGCATTTT; CDR3: CASSSGTASNQPQHF
D: .; size: .; V: TRBV6-5; length: 13; J: TRBJ1-1; DNA: TGTGCCAGCCGACAACCCGGGACCCTTGAAGCTTTCTTT; CDR3: CASRQPGTLEAFF
D: TRBD1; size: .; V: TRBV5-1; length: 14; J: TRBJ2-2; DNA: TGCGCCAGCAGCCGGGACAGGGGGACCGGGGAGCTGTTTTTT; CDR3: CASSRDRGTGELFF
D: TRBD2; size: .; V: TRBV7-3; length: 15; J: TRBJ2-3; DNA: TGTGCCAGCAGCTTCGCGGGAGTGGGGGCAGATACGCAGTATTTT; CDR3: CASSFAGVGADTQYF